This note documents a single T cell receptor beta chain sequence. What antigen it recognizes has not been identified. No much larger clonotype is one base removed from it; base qualities were not supplied. This sample was taken from a study of OX40 agonist ivuxolimab in advanced cancers. For the study in its entirety: Ivuxolimab was a fully human IgG2 agonistic monoclonal antibody targeting the costimulatory receptor OX40 (CD134). Intravenous ivuxolimab was administered to patients every 2 weeks at six dose levels: 0.01, 0.1, 0.3, 1.5, 3 and 10 mg/kg. Of the roughly 52 dose-escalation patients, hepatocellular carcinoma was present in about 20, melanoma in about 15, renal cell carcinoma in 9 and head and neck cancer in 9. A male proportion of around 80% and a mean age of around 60 years, ranging from about 23 to 90, were recorded for the dose-escalation cohort. Prior anti-PD-1, anti-PD-L1 or anti-CTLA-4 therapy was permitted, and checkpoint inhibitors had been received by 30% to 40% of dose-escalation patients. Partial responses occurred in three dose-escalation patients, of whom one had hepatocellular carcinoma and two had cutaneous melanoma. Peripheral TCRbeta sequencing was intended to test whether TCR sequence diversity was altered and clonal T-cell expansion was caused by ivuxolimab. The paper reports the monotherapy dose-escalation portion (N ≈ 52 patients) of the phase I ivuxolimab trial. What the authors observed across the whole study: After ivuxolimab, CD8+ T cells had more expanded clones than CD4+ T cells on average. In the 0.1-3.0 mg/kg groups, partial responders had among the lowest normalized peripheral clonal expansion, particularly in CD8+ T cells. At doses from 0.1 to 3.0 mg/kg, clonal expansion was seen in both CD4+ and CD8+ blood T cells between baseline and week 6. The antigen specificity of the clonally expanded peripheral T cells was not determined. Low levels of normalized T-cell clonal expansion were also seen in some patients who did not respond.

To sequence the TCRbeta CDR3 region, genomic DNA was isolated from the sorted cells. TCRbeta CDR3 regions were sequenced using the immunoSEQ Assay. The immuneACCESS repertoire file appears here via TCRdb, limited to in-frame rearrangements. These files lack a portion of the clones; in checked studies, under half of the deficit traces to unresolved V genes, and the cause of the others is not known. The sample table contains approximately 90,000 clones; only one count was recorded for roughly 90% of them. The top ten clonotypes cover 0.7% to 0.9% of the sample. Reading the germline V gene gives CDR1 SGHRS and CDR2 YFSETQ. From the cysteine up to the phenylalanine, the CDR3 has a length of 14 residues. Only the CDR3 part of the read is kept: 42 bases, read in frame from the first base. V loses 4 bases at its end and J loses 7 bases; junction bases beyond the gene matches: 10. The trial excluded patients who had a history of autoimmune disease or were on systemic immunosuppression. In every dose cohort, peripheral blood was drawn for TCR sequencing at baseline, cycle 4 day 1, and cycle 7 day 1. Samples came from an open-label, multicenter, first-in-human phase I dose-escalation trial of ivuxolimab. The trial enrolled adults with locally advanced or metastatic head and neck squamous cell, hepatocellular, melanoma or renal cell carcinoma. Before TCR sequencing, CD4+ T cells and CD8+ T cells were sorted from peripheral blood as separate populations.

The source material was CD4+ or CD8+ T cells sorted from blood, sampled in a trial of the OX40 agonist ivuxolimab. The V gene is TRBV5-1 and the J gene is TRBJ1-2, with 7 bases aligning to TRBD1. The sequence was collected from an adult with an advanced solid tumor such as melanoma, head and neck, liver or kidney cancer. The encoded CDR3 is CASSPGQVEGGYTF. The DNA sequence is as follows: TGCGCCAGCAGCCCTGGACAGGTCGAAGGTGGCTACACCTTC.